One sample yielded the 24 T cell receptor beta chains listed below, sequenced in a study of response to subunit inactivated influenza vaccine. MiXCR was run by TCRdb on the RT-PCR reads, yielding one entry per CDR3 protein. The sample lists roughly 550,000 distinct CDR3 sequences, less than 25% seen once, with 2.8% in the top ten. These sequences were also reported in another study, on T cells expressing NK-cell markers. This second report adds: Making the TCR beta cDNA relied on 5'RACE template switching with UMIs.

This specimen was CD4+ T cells sorted from PBMCs, taken less than 13 days after vaccination. These receptor sequences come from a man in his fifties who received an inactivated influenza vaccine.

This clonotype was seen a handful of times. The chain combines TRBV28 with TRBJ2-2; D gene unclear. The V gene's germline CDR1 is MDHEN and CDR2 SYDVKM. The V and J ends lost 5 bases and 1 base respectively, with 14 bases between them. This CDR3 comprises 16 residues. CDR3 loop: CASSPRQNRNTGELFF. CDR3 DNA: TGTGCCAGCAGTCCCCGGCAGAACAGGAACACCGGGGAGCTGTTTTTT.

This chain uses TRBV7-2 with TRBJ2-2; D gene unclear. V gave up 8 bases and J gave up 0 bases, with 16 bases separating them. This CDR3 is 16 amino acids long. Germline V lookup: CDR1 SGHTA, CDR2 FQGNSA. CDR3 sequence reads: CASHLSPGANTGELFF. The CDR3, as DNA: TGTGCCAGCCACCTCTCCCCAGGCGCGAACACCGGGGAGCTGTTTTTT.

The genes are TRBV28 and TRBJ2-6; D may match TRBD1 or TRBD2 (6 bases each). CDR1 is MDHEN and CDR2 is SYDVKM in the germline V gene. V was cut by 5 bases and J by 1 base, with 15 bases left in between. This CDR3 spans 17 amino acids. CDR3 DNA: TGTGCCAGCAGTCCCGGGGGCCTACTTTCTGGGGCCAACGTCCTGACTTTC. Its translation is CASSPGGLLSGANVLTF.

The chain uses TRBV4-3 and TRBJ2-1; 9 bases are a match to TRBD2. Germline-derived CDR1 and CDR2 are LGHNA and YSLEER. The V gene end was trimmed by 5 bases and the J gene end by 3 bases; junction bases not matched to a gene: 5. This CDR3 spans 15 amino acids. CDR3 amino acids: CASSFISGGYNEQFF. The CDR3 nucleotides read TGCGCCAGCAGCTTTATTAGCGGGGGCTACAATGAGCAGTTCTTC.

This sequence joins TRBV3-1 and TRBJ2-3; 7 bases match TRBD1. Unmatched junction bases numbered 6, after V lost 7 bases and J lost 5 bases. Germline V gene lookup returns CDR1 LGHDT and CDR2 YNNKEL (reference sequence). This CDR3 comprises 13 residues. The CDR3 region is CASTEGGRDTQYF. CDR3 coding DNA: TGTGCCAGCACAGAAGGGGGCCGAGATACGCAGTATTTT.

The rearrangement links TRBV18 to TRBJ1-6; TRBD1 is a possible D gene (5 bases). This CDR3 region has 14 residues. From germline, CDR1 is KGHSH and CDR2 LQKENI. V lost 3 bases to trimming and J lost 13 bases, with 16 bases between them. The CDR3 reads CASSPGPSSGPLHF. DNA for the CDR3: TGTGCCAGCTCACCGGGACCGTCCTCAGGGCCCCTCCACTTT.

This clonotype came up a few times. This chain links TRBV19 with TRBJ2-7; D is undetermined. CDR3 size: 15 residues. V lost 7 bases and J 0 bases, leaving 16 bases between the germline ends. CDR1 is LNHDA, CDR2 SQIVND, per germline (reference sequence). Here the CDR3 reads CASKVRLQSSYEQYF. The CDR3, as DNA: TGTGCCAGTAAAGTGAGGCTTCAGAGCTCCTACGAGCAGTACTTC.

The gene calls are TRBV4-3 and TRBJ1-5, with 11 bases fitting TRBD1. CDR1 is LGHNA, CDR2 YSLEER, per germline. This CDR3 spans 15 amino acids. Unmatched junction bases numbered 4, after V lost 3 bases and J lost 6 bases. The CDR3 coding sequence is TGCGCCAGCAGCCAGGACAGGGGGCTCGGTCAGCCCCAGCATTTT. Amino acids: CASSQDRGLGQPQHF.

The chain links TRBV5-1 to TRBJ1-6, with unresolved D. The CDR3 is 14 amino acids. The V end was cut by 3 bases, the J end by 8 bases, with 12 bases between. Per germline, CDR1 SGHRS and CDR2 YFSETQ. CDR3 loop: CASSSLSKDSPLHF. The CDR3 bases are TGCGCCAGCAGCTCCCTCTCGAAGGATTCACCCCTCCACTTT.

Here the CDR3 DNA reads TGTGCCAGCAGCCAAACACAGGGGGCAGATACGCAGTATTTT. Encoded protein: CASSQTQGADTQYF. The V and J genes are TRBV11-2 and TRBJ2-3, with 8 bases identical to TRBD1. This CDR3 is 14 amino acids long. Germline values: CDR1 SGHAT, CDR2 FQNNGV. V lost 5 bases and J lost 4; bases outside the gene matches: 5.

This clonotype was seen a few times. The CDR3 is CASSQELRSTDTQYF. The CDR3 DNA reads TGTGCCAGCAGCCAAGAATTGCGGTCCACAGATACGCAGTATTTT. This chain connects TRBV4-2 to TRBJ2-3; D is ambiguous. Per germline, CDR1 LGHNA and CDR2 YNFKEQ. V lost 0 bases and J 2 bases, leaving 9 bases between the germline ends. The CDR3 has 15 amino acids.

The chain combines TRBV5-1 with TRBJ2-1; D ambiguous. Germline V lookup: CDR1 SGHRS, CDR2 YFSETQ. Trimming stripped 2 bases from V and 10 bases from J, with 10 bases between. The CDR3 has 12 residues. DNA of the CDR3: TGCGCCAGCAGCTTCGGAGAAGGGGAGCAGTTCTTC. It is translated as CASSFGEGEQFF. Full variable domain (rest looked up from reference TRBV5-1 and TRBJ2-1): KAGVTQTPRYLIKTRGQQVTLSCSPISGHRSVSWYQQTPGQGLQFLFEYFSETQRNKGNFPGRFSGRQFSNSRSEMNVSTLELGDSALYLCASSFGEGEQFFGPGTRLTVL.

This clonotype was seen only a few times. The chain carries TRBV10-3 and TRBJ2-5, with D uncertain. V gave up 4 bases and J gave up 7 bases, with 13 bases separating them. The CDR3 contains 13 residues. Per germline, CDR1 ENHRY and CDR2 SYGVKD. The CDR3 sequence: CAISVRDIGTQYF. DNA for the CDR3: TGTGCCATCAGTGTTCGTGATATCGGGACCCAGTACTTC.

The V and J genes are TRBV29-1 and TRBJ2-5, with 9 bases lining up with TRBD2. The V segment lost 2 bases and the J segment 5 bases; nucleotides outside the gene matches: 6. CDR1 and CDR2 (germline): SQVTM, ANQGSEA. The CDR3 is 14 residues long. Here the CDR3 DNA reads TGCAGCGTTGAATCCCAGCGGGAGGATGAGACCCAGTACTTC. Translation gives CSVESQREDETQYF.

Of note for this clonotype: Just one base apart from a much larger clone, this may be a read error. The CDR3 loop is CASSLDGAYRQPQHF. Here the CDR3 DNA reads TGTGCCAGCAGCTTAGATGGGGCCTACAGACAGCCCCAGCATTTT. The chain is built from TRBV11-2 and TRBJ1-5, with a possible D match to TRBD1 (5 bases). With 0 bases removed from V and 7 bases from J, the gap between germline ends came to 13 bases. Germline V CDR1 and CDR2: SGHAT, FQNNGV. There are 15 residues in the CDR3.

J is TRBJ2-5 and V is TRBV5-1; D unclear. This CDR3 contains 14 residues. The germline V gene encodes CDR1 SGHRS and CDR2 YFSETQ. V gave up 0 bases and J gave up 3 bases, with 9 bases separating them. The CDR3 reads CASSLVPREETQYF. CDR3 DNA: TGCGCCAGCAGCTTGGTCCCAAGGGAAGAGACCCAGTACTTC.

This clonotype was recorded many times. V gene TRBV25-1 combines with J gene TRBJ2-1, with a possible D match to TRBD2 (6 bases). Trimming removed 2 bases at V and 0 bases at J, with 11 bases between. Germline V gene lookup returns CDR1 MGHDK and CDR2 SYGVNS. The CDR3 totals 16 residues. The CDR3 nucleotides read TGTGCCAGCAGTGAAATTGGACTATACTCCTACAATGAGCAGTTCTTC. Its translation: CASSEIGLYSYNEQFF.

J is TRBJ2-7 and V is TRBV2; D perhaps matches TRBD2 (6 bases). V lost 6 bases and J lost 0, with 9 bases in between. The CDR3 spans 13 residues. Germline V gene sequence: CDR1 SNHLY, CDR2 FYNNEI. Here the CDR3 DNA reads TGTGCCAGCAGCGGGGACTTCTCCTACGAGCAGTACTTC. This translates into CASSGDFSYEQYF. Full variable domain (outside the CDR3, taken from reference TRBV2 and TRBJ2-7): EPEVTQTPSHQVTQMGQEVILRCVPISNHLYFYWYRQILGQKVEFLVSFYNNEISEKSEIFDDQFSVERPDGSNFTLKIRSTKLEDSAMYFCASSGDFSYEQYFGPGTRLTVT.

This rearrangement joins TRBV7-2 to TRBJ2-3; 10 positions agree with TRBD2. The CDR3 has 16 amino acids. The trim removed 5 bases at V and 1 base at J, leaving 6 bases unmatched. Germline V gives CDR1 SGHTA, CDR2 FQGNSA. The CDR3: CASSARLAGGTDTQYF. For the CDR3, the DNA is TGTGCCAGCAGCGCAAGACTAGCGGGCGGCACAGATACGCAGTATTTT.

The genes are TRBV12-3 or TRBV12-4 and TRBJ2-1; D gene unclear. The CDR3 is 13 amino acids. V gave up 4 bases and J gave up 5 bases, with 9 bases separating them. Here the CDR3 reads CASSSAIDNEQFF. The CDR3 nucleotides read TGTGCCAGCAGTTCCGCGATCGACAATGAGCAGTTCTTC.

This clonotype was counted between two and nine times. In nucleotides, the CDR3 is TGTGCCAGCAGTCAACGGGACAGTGGTGCAGATACGCAGTATTTT. This codes for CASSQRDSGADTQYF. The chain links TRBV27 to TRBJ2-3; TRBD1 matches at 7 bases. Germline CDR1 and CDR2: MNHEY and SMNVEV (reference sequence). Trimming removed 5 bases from V and 4 bases from J; junction bases left unmatched: 9. The CDR3 length is 15 residues.

The chain carries TRBV6-2 or TRBV6-3 and TRBJ2-5; D is ambiguous. This CDR3 region has 14 residues. CDR1 and CDR2 from the germline V gene are MNHEY and SVGEGT. Between the trimmed V and J ends, which lost 0 bases and 4 bases, there was a span of 9 bases. The CDR3 sequence: CASSYSKFAETQYF. As DNA, the CDR3 is TGTGCCAGCAGTTACTCGAAGTTTGCAGAGACCCAGTACTTC.

In this sample, this clonotype turned up a few times. The CDR3 loop is CASNTGLGTTDTQYF. Written as DNA, the CDR3 is TGTGCCAGCAATACGGGACTAGGTACCACAGATACGCAGTATTTT. The rearrangement joins TRBV28 to TRBJ2-3, with TRBD2 matching over 8 bases. After removal of 7 bases from V and 2 bases from J, the junction contained 8 bases not matched to a gene. The CDR3 runs 15 residues. CDR1 and CDR2 (germline): MDHEN, SYDVKM.

This clonotype occurred many times. V gene TRBV7-9 combines with J gene TRBJ2-1, with 9 nucleotides matching TRBD1. Germline CDR1 is SEHNR and CDR2 is FQNEAQ (reference sequence). The V gene end was trimmed by 4 bases and the J gene end by 5 bases; junction bases not matched to a gene: 3. The CDR3 spans 14 residues. The CDR3 spells CASSSGTGHNEQFF. CDR3 coding DNA: TGTGCCAGCAGCTCCGGGACAGGGCACAATGAGCAGTTCTTC.